This record concerns one T cell receptor (beta chain) sequence. The CDR3 consists of 13 residues. Germline V gives CDR1 MNHNY, CDR2 SVGAGI (reference sequence). The V and J ends lost 4 bases and 4 bases respectively, with 8 bases between them. The entry originates in a study of blood T cell repertoires in COVID-19. Background on the study: Both acute and convalescent COVID-19 samples were obtained from the United States, Italy and Spain. In each case, the material was cDNA or gDNA derived from T cells, B-cell-depleted T cells, or PBMCs.

Individuals aged about 18 to 89 years were recruited from 24 US areas. Cohorts were based on clinical histories the participants reported. Libraries were prepared by immunoSEQ multiplex PCR; TCRdb keeps only in-frame clonotypes and omits some of them. The data hold approximately 260,000 clones, with around 88% observed a single time. V is TRBV6-6 and J is TRBJ2-1; D not resolved. This TCR came from a middle-aged woman with acute COVID-19. Sequenced: PBMCs or T cells enriched from blood (not recorded which). CDR3 in DNA: TGTGCCAGCAGTTCAACAGAATACAATGAGCAGTTCTTC. It codes for CASSSTEYNEQFF.